This paragraph covers one T cell receptor beta chain sequence. What it binds is unknown. This sample was included in a study of T cells in localized non-small cell lung cancer. Study-wide results and limits: Higher blood T cell density tracked longer overall survival. Uninvolved adjacent lung showed the highest T cell clonality, exceeding tumor. It remains possible that heterogeneity exists, since only one tumor region was sequenced.

TCRdb's copy holds only in-frame clones and misses some; the assay was immunoSEQ multiplex PCR. The repertoire has thousands of clones, 29% of them found once; the top ten carry approximately 24%. Per germline, CDR1 SQVTM and CDR2 ANQGSEA. Trimming took 0 bases from V and 0 from J; bases not matched to a gene: 8. This CDR3 has 17 residues. Neighboring lung without atypia was obtained no less than 2 cm from the tumor margin. This material consisted of normal lung tissue next to the tumor, taken before any cancer treatment. The chain combines TRBV29-1 with TRBJ2-1; 7 positions agree with TRBD1. This receptor was taken from a man aged 40-75 years with stage I lung adenocarcinoma. This CDR3 is CSVEDLAGTVSYNEQFF. DNA of the CDR3: TGCAGCGTTGAAGATCTGGCAGGGACAGTCTCCTACAATGAGCAGTTCTTC.